These T cell receptor beta chains were read from a single sample in a study of shared clonotypes between healthy human individuals. Only in-frame clones appear in the TCRdb table, and some are missing; sequencing was by immunoSEQ multiplex PCR. The table records roughly 1 million clones, around 76% of them present only once. Sequenced sample: memory CD4+ T cells sorted from blood. These receptors originate from a man younger than 35 in good health. Both conserved end residues are part of each CDR3. The order of the fields is V gene, D gene, CDR3 protein. D genes are given only for firm matches.

v_gene: TRBV15; d_gene: .; CDR3aa: CATSSYTGLSGNTIYF
v_gene: TRBV28; d_gene: .; CDR3aa: CASSPTEYGYTF
v_gene: TRBV9; d_gene: TRBD1; CDR3aa: CASSVAGQGTGELFF
v_gene: TRBV7-2; d_gene: .; CDR3aa: CASSGGTGANVLTF
v_gene: TRBV5-6; d_gene: TRBD2; CDR3aa: CASSLRTSGRDTQYF
v_gene: TRBV5-1; d_gene: .; CDR3aa: CASTSRDYEQYF
v_gene: TRBV28; d_gene: .; CDR3aa: CASSPHRGRDEQFF
v_gene: TRBV7-9; d_gene: TRBD1; CDR3aa: CASSLARTGQETQYF
v_gene: TRBV6-5; d_gene: TRBD2; CDR3aa: CASSPGGGREQYF
v_gene: TRBV15; d_gene: TRBD1; CDR3aa: CATSRDYQGERYGYTF
v_gene: TRBV6-1; d_gene: TRBD1; CDR3aa: CASRKPPGQGELFF
v_gene: TRBV7-2; d_gene: .; CDR3aa: CASSPTAVNQPQHF
v_gene: TRBV15; d_gene: TRBD1; CDR3aa: CATLGQGTDTQYF
v_gene: TRBV7-7; d_gene: .; CDR3aa: CASSLKSGTEAFF
v_gene: TRBV6-5; d_gene: .; CDR3aa: CASSPRGWTEAFF
v_gene: TRBV5-4; d_gene: TRBD2; CDR3aa: CASNRLSPGLAGQETQYF
v_gene: TRBV29-1; d_gene: .; CDR3aa: CSVDATGPAMGYTF
v_gene: TRBV4-1; d_gene: .; CDR3aa: CASSQRQGWAGELFF
v_gene: TRBV19; d_gene: TRBD1; CDR3aa: CASSIEGGTGLGEQYF
v_gene: TRBV19; d_gene: .; CDR3aa: CASSWGGGQVAQHF
v_gene: TRBV20-1; d_gene: .; CDR3aa: CSASWDLGYTF
v_gene: TRBV5-4; d_gene: TRBD1; CDR3aa: CASSSMTGGVYEQYF
v_gene: TRBV29-1; d_gene: .; CDR3aa: CSVEVAGPEQYF
v_gene: TRBV30; d_gene: .; CDR3aa: CAWSVLIENEQYF
v_gene: TRBV9; d_gene: TRBD1; CDR3aa: CASSWGDRENSPLHF
v_gene: TRBV27; d_gene: TRBD1; CDR3aa: CASSFSGQGRHEQFF
v_gene: TRBV5-4; d_gene: TRBD1; CDR3aa: CANTTQGAKTEAFF
v_gene: TRBV6-1; d_gene: TRBD2; CDR3aa: CASSGPTSGSLNEQFF
v_gene: TRBV7-2; d_gene: TRBD1; CDR3aa: CASSLWGQGSGELFF
v_gene: TRBV5-5; d_gene: TRBD2; CDR3aa: CASSWTSGATYEQYF
v_gene: TRBV27; d_gene: .; CDR3aa: CASSPQTGPYGYTF
v_gene: TRBV2; d_gene: TRBD1; CDR3aa: CASSDSRGQGHSPLHF
v_gene: TRBV27; d_gene: TRBD2; CDR3aa: CASSPLAGWNTGELFF
v_gene: TRBV30; d_gene: .; CDR3aa: CAWSLEVGVAYEQYF
v_gene: TRBV5-4; d_gene: .; CDR3aa: CASRPGAGGTNYGYTF
v_gene: TRBV6-5; d_gene: .; CDR3aa: CASNDQNTGELFF
v_gene: TRBV7-9; d_gene: .; CDR3aa: CASSLASGGNQPQHF
v_gene: TRBV11-3; d_gene: TRBD1; CDR3aa: CASSTWTGQGGSLGTEAFF
v_gene: TRBV28; d_gene: .; CDR3aa: CASSPKAFSYGYTF
v_gene: TRBV19; d_gene: .; CDR3aa: CASSTRNGGQLFF
v_gene: TRBV25-1; d_gene: .; CDR3aa: CASLAGQQSLRSTGELFF
v_gene: TRBV29-1; d_gene: .; CDR3aa: CSAGRTDLQYF
v_gene: TRBV6-1; d_gene: TRBD2; CDR3aa: CASTLAGTDTQYF
v_gene: TRBV14; d_gene: TRBD2; CDR3aa: CASSPRPGGPYEQYF
v_gene: TRBV19; d_gene: .; CDR3aa: CASSIGRGGGGNYGYTF
v_gene: TRBV14; d_gene: .; CDR3aa: CASSRISQNTEAFF
v_gene: TRBV6-9; d_gene: .; CDR3aa: CASPGGYTF
v_gene: TRBV13; d_gene: .; CDR3aa: CASSRVGLVQENTEAFF
v_gene: TRBV30; d_gene: TRBD2; CDR3aa: CAWSVGGRAKNIQYF
v_gene: TRBV4-3; d_gene: TRBD2; CDR3aa: CASSQDFSGGRGEQFF
v_gene: TRBV2; d_gene: TRBD1; CDR3aa: CASSRDSHSNQPQHF
v_gene: TRBV5-4; d_gene: .; CDR3aa: CASSLAGSTEAFF
v_gene: TRBV2; d_gene: .; CDR3aa: CASSEMGSGNTIYF
v_gene: TRBV5-1; d_gene: .; CDR3aa: CASSLTPGNTEAFF
v_gene: TRBV18; d_gene: TRBD1; CDR3aa: CASSPDRHREQYF
v_gene: TRBV4-3; d_gene: .; CDR3aa: CASSQAAAAFFYGYTF
v_gene: TRBV7-2; d_gene: .; CDR3aa: CASSPNSNRVDYGYTF
v_gene: TRBV30; d_gene: .; CDR3aa: CAWSRGADTDTQYF
v_gene: TRBV6-6; d_gene: TRBD1; CDR3aa: CASSYGDRGVQYF
v_gene: TRBV7-9; d_gene: TRBD2; CDR3aa: CASSRWTSSVLETQYF